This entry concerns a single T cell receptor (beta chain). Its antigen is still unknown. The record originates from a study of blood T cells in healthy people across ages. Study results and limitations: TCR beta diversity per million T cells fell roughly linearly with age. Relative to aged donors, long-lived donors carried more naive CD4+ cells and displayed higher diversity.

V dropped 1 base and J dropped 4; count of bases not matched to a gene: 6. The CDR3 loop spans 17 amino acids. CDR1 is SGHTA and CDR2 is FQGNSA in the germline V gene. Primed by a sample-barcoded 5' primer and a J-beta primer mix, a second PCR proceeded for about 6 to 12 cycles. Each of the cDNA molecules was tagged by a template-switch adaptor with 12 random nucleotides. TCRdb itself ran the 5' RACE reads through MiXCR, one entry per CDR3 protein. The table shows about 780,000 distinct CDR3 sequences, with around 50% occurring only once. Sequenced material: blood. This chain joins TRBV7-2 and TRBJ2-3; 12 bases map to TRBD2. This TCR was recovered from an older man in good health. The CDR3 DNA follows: TGTGCCAGCAGCTTAGAGTCTAGCGGGAGGGCGGCAGATACGCAGTATTTT. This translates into CASSLESSGRAADTQYF.